This passage covers 6 T cell receptor beta chains from one sample sequenced in a study of blood T cell repertoires in COVID-19. The protocol was immunoSEQ multiplex PCR, while the TCRdb copy is restricted to in-frame clones and leaves out a portion. The sample has roughly 16,000 clones, around 88% seen once. Sequenced sample: peripheral blood. The receptors were gathered from a human donor in a cohort sampled during active COVID-19.

This clone was seen just once. This chain joins TRBV7-8 and TRBJ1-6; unclear D gene. The CDR3 is 13 amino acids. V lost 2 bases and J lost 8, with 7 bases in between. CDR1 and CDR2 (germline): SGHVS, FQNEAQ. This chain's CDR3 is CASSLNLDSPLHF. CDR3 in DNA: TGTGCCAGCAGCTTAAATTTAGATTCACCCCTCCACTTT.

The rearrangement links TRBV11-3 to TRBJ1-5; D perhaps matches TRBD1 (5 bases). Between the trimmed V and J ends, which lost 5 bases and 1 base, there was a span of 12 bases. Germline lookup yields CDR1 SGHNT and CDR2 YENEEA. The CDR3 covers 15 residues. The CDR3 sequence is CASSADGGSNQPQHF. CDR3 nucleotides: TGTGCCAGCAGCGCAGACGGGGGGAGCAATCAGCCCCAGCATTTT.

V usage is TRBV7-3 and J usage is TRBJ2-7, with 7 nucleotides matching TRBD1. Germline-derived CDR1 and CDR2 are SGHTA and FQGTGA. With 5 bases clipped from V and 4 bases from J, the junction kept 5 bases outside the gene matches. The CDR3 is 13 residues long. CDR3 DNA sequence: TGTGCCAGCAGCAGAGGGGGCGGGTACGAGCAGTACTTC. Residues: CASSRGGGYEQYF.

The rearrangement uses TRBV9 and TRBJ1-1; 8 positions agree with TRBD1. The junction had 11 bases not matched to a gene; V was cut back by 4 bases and J by 6 bases. Looked up from germline, CDR1 is SGDLS and CDR2 is YYNGEE. This CDR3 has 15 amino acids. CDR3 nucleotide sequence: TGTGCCAGCAGCTTCCCGCCGACAGGGGCCCCTGAAGCTTTCTTT. Protein: CASSFPPTGAPEAFF.

V is TRBV5-6 and J is TRBJ1-1, with D unclear. V lost 2 bases, J lost 4 bases, and 9 bases lay in between. Germline lookup yields CDR1 SGHDT and CDR2 YYEEEE. The CDR3 length is 13 residues. The CDR3 DNA reads as TGTGCCAGCAGCTTTGGAGGATTCACTGAAGCTTTCTTT. It yields the protein CASSFGGFTEAFF. The full variable domain, with the rest looked up from reference TRBV5-6 and TRBJ1-1, is DAGVTQSPTHLIKTRGQQVTLRCSPKSGHDTVSWYQQALGQGPQFIFQYYEEEERQRGNFPDRFSGHQFPNYSSELNVNALLLGDSALYLCASSFGGFTEAFFGQGTRLTVV.

The gene calls are TRBV21-1 and TRBJ2-5; the D call TRBD2 from the table was never checked on the DNA. TRBV21-1 is given as a pseudogene. The CDR3 spans 10 residues. CDR3 nucleotide sequence: TGTGCCATCTCATCGTCGGCCCAGTACTTC. Its protein is CAISSSAQYF.